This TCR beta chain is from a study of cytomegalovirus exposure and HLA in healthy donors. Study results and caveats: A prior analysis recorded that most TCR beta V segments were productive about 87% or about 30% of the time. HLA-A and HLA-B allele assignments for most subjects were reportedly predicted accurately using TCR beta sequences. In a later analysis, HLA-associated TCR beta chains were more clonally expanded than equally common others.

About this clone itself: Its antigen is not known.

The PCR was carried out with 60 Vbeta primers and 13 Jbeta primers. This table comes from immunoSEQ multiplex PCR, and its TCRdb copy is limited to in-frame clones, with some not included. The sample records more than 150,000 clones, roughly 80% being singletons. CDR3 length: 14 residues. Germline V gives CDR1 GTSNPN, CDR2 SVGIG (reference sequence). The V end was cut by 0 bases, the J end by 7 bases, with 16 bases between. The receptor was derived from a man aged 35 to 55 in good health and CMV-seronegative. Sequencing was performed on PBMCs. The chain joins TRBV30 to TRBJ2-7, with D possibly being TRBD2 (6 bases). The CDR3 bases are TGTGCCTGGAGTGTATTAGCGGCTATAGGAGAGCAGTACTTC. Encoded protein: CAWSVLAAIGEQYF.